This T cell receptor beta chain was sequenced in a study of blood T cells in healthy people across ages. Points from the study as a whole: Per million T cells, the diversity of TCR beta decreased roughly linearly as age advanced. Changes seen in expanded clonotypes were possibly confounded by donor CMV status left unknown.

As to this clonotype: Its antigen remains unidentified.

The authors extracted at least 6 micrograms of total RNA per sample. Alongside a J-beta primer mix, a sample-barcoded 5' primer served in a second PCR lasting about 7 to 11 cycles. TCRdb passed the 5' RACE reads through MiXCR, listing each CDR3 protein once. Of some 1,800,000 distinct CDR3 sequences detected, 30% to 40% appear once; the ten largest clones hold 23%. Germline V gives CDR1 SGHTA, CDR2 FQGNSA. The length of the CDR3 is 13 residues. The V gene lost 3 bases and the J gene lost 7 bases, with 10 bases spanning the gap. The genes are TRBV7-2 and TRBJ2-4; D not resolved. The receptor was isolated from a human donor in good health. Sequencing was carried out using blood. In DNA form, the CDR3 reads TGTGCCAGCAGCTTGTCTCTAGACAACATTCAGTACTTC. Its protein is CASSLSLDNIQYF.